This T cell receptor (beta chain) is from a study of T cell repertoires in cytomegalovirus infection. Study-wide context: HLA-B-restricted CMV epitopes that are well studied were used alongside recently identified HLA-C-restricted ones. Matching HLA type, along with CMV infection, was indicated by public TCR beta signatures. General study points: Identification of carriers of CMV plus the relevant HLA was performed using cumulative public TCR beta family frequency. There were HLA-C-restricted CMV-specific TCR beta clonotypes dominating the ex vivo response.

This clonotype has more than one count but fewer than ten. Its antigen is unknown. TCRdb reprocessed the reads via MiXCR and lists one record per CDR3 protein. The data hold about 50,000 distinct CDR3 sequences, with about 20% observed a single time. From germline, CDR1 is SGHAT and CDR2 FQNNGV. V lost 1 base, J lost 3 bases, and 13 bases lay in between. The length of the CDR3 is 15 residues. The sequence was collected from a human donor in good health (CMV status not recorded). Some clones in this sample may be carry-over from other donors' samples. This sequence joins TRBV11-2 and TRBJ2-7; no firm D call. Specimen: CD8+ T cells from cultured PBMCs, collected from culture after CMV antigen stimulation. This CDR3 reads CASSLGSDQVYEQYF. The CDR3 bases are TGTGCCAGCAGCTTAGGTTCGGATCAGGTCTACGAGCAGTACTTC.